The next 32 T cell receptor beta chains were all read from a single sample in a study of human T cells and chemical hapten exposure. TCRdb recomputed calls from the RACE reads with MiXCR, one row per CDR3 protein. The sample has 75,000 to 100,000 distinct CDR3 sequences, under 12% seen once. Time point here: patch test 1, 2 weeks after DPC sensitization. Sample treatment: therapeutic diphenylcyclopropenone sensitization with weekly scalp DPC. The source was whole blood, collected in connection with sensitization to the hapten diphenylcyclopropenone (DPC). All receptors come from a man in his forties with alopecia areata. Some clones in this sample may be carry-over from other donors' samples.

The DNA of the CDR3 is TGTGCCATCAGTGAGGCAGGGCCCTACGAGCAGTACTTC. Translating it yields CAISEAGPYEQYF. This sequence joins TRBV10-3 and TRBJ2-7, with D tentatively TRBD1 (5 bases). The CDR3 sequence is 13 residues long. The V end was cut by 2 bases, the J end by 2 bases, with 7 bases between. Per the germline V gene, CDR1 is ENHRY and CDR2 is SYGVKD.

This clonotype was recorded many times. V is TRBV7-8 and J is TRBJ1-1; no firm D call. CDR3 length: 14 amino acids. V was cut by 6 bases and J by 0 bases, with 11 bases left in between. Germline CDR1 SGHVS, CDR2 FQNEAQ. In nucleotides, the CDR3 is TGTGCCAGCAGAGACCTTAAAGTGAACACTGAAGCTTTCTTT. It encodes CASRDLKVNTEAFF.

This clonotype was counted many times. V gene TRBV7-2 combines with J gene TRBJ1-2, with 7 bases fitting TRBD1. With 5 bases clipped from V and 0 bases from J, the junction kept 9 bases outside the gene matches. This CDR3 is built from 16 residues. Germline V gene data show CDR1 as SGHTA and CDR2 as FQGNSA. The CDR3 here is CASSLRRGTANYGYTF. In DNA form, the CDR3 reads TGTGCCAGCAGCCTTAGGAGGGGGACAGCTAACTATGGCTACACCTTC.

The CDR3 protein is CASSEVFSEGRRQYF. Written as DNA, the CDR3 is TGTGCCAGCAGTGAAGTTTTTTCTGAGGGGAGAAGGCAGTACTTC. The rearrangement links TRBV6-1 to TRBJ2-7; TRBD1 or TRBD2 may be the D gene (5 bases each). Per the germline V gene, CDR1 is MNHNS and CDR2 is SASEGT. CDR3 length: 15 amino acids. V was trimmed by 1 base and J by 9 bases, leaving 19 bases between them.

The chain carries TRBV29-1 and TRBJ1-1, with D unclear. CDR3 length: 12 amino acids. Germline CDR1 reads SQVTM; CDR2 reads ANQGSEA. V was trimmed by 6 bases and J by 8 bases, leaving 16 bases between them. In DNA form, the CDR3 reads TGCAGCGTCGAACCGGGCCTACACGAAGCTTTCTTT. Residues: CSVEPGLHEAFF.

The CDR3 spells CASSQVEGTNTQYF. In DNA, the CDR3 is TGCGCCAGCAGCCAAGTGGAGGGGACGAATACGCAGTATTTT. This chain links TRBV4-1 with TRBJ2-3, with D perhaps matching TRBD2 (6 bases). CDR1 is MGHRA, CDR2 YSYEKL, per germline. The CDR3 length is 14 residues. The V and J ends lost 1 base and 7 bases respectively, with 12 bases between them.

The chain employs TRBV12-3 or TRBV12-4 and TRBJ1-1, with 8 bases matching TRBD1. The ends lost 6 bases at V and 4 bases at J; junction bases unmatched: 4. CDR3 length: 13 amino acids. The DNA of the CDR3 is TGTGCCAGCAGCATCAGGGGGCTCACTGAAGCTTTCTTT. Amino acid sequence: CASSIRGLTEAFF.

The sample holds a few counts of this clonotype. The V call is TRBV6-5, the J call TRBJ2-6, with no clear D. The length of the CDR3 is 11 residues. Trimming pared 8 bases from V and 8 bases from J, leaving 7 bases between. CDR1 is MNHEY and CDR2 is SVGAGI in the germline V gene. CDR3 amino acids: CASFLSNVLTF. The CDR3 DNA sequence: TGTGCCAGCTTCCTATCCAACGTCCTGACTTTC.

The chain recombines TRBV19 with TRBJ2-1, with 9 positions matching TRBD2. The germline V gene has CDR1 LNHDA and CDR2 SQIVND (reference sequence). J was trimmed by 8 bases and V by 1 base; bases with no gene match: 3. The CDR3 has 14 amino acids. The CDR3 loop reads CASSIGTSVDEQFF. The CDR3 nucleotides read TGTGCCAGTAGTATAGGGACTAGCGTGGATGAGCAGTTCTTC.

Of note for this clonotype: An end of the junction does not agree with germline; a read error may underlie this. V is TRBV27 and J is TRBJ2-1; 8 nucleotides match TRBD2. Per the germline V gene, CDR1 is MNHEY and CDR2 is SMNVEV (reference sequence). The CDR3 contains 16 residues. This CDR3 reads CASTLAGFTSYNEQFF. The CDR3 region has the DNA TGTGCCAGCACTTTAGCGGGATTCACCTCCTACAATGAGCAGTTCTTC.

The chain links TRBV7-9 to TRBJ1-4; 9 positions match TRBD1. Germline V gene data show CDR1 as SEHNR and CDR2 as FQNEAQ (reference sequence). The trim removed 1 base at V and 4 bases at J, leaving 4 bases unmatched. This CDR3 has 16 residues. This CDR3 reads CASSLEGTGHNEKLFF. CDR3 sequence (DNA): TGTGCCAGCAGCTTAGAGGGGACAGGGCATAATGAAAAACTGTTTTTT.

The chain employs TRBV25-1 and TRBJ1-1, with 12 bases lining up with TRBD1. CDR1 MGHDK and CDR2 SYGVNS come from the germline V gene. This CDR3 is 15 amino acids long. V lost 5 bases to trimming and J lost 10 bases; unmatched junction nucleotides: 11. CDR3 region: CASSKTGTGGPGAFF. CDR3 sequence (DNA): TGTGCCAGCAGTAAAACTGGGACAGGGGGCCCGGGAGCTTTCTTT.

This clonotype has just a few counts. V usage is TRBV6-2 or TRBV6-3 and J usage is TRBJ2-7; 8 bases align to TRBD2. Looked up from germline, CDR1 is MNHEY and CDR2 is SVGEGT. Germline trimming cut 7 bases from V and 3 bases from J; bases unmatched to any gene: 5. The CDR3 covers 13 residues. The CDR3 loop reads CASTPGLVYEQYV. The CDR3, as DNA: TGTGCCAGCACTCCGGGACTAGTCTACGAGCAGTACGTC.

This clonotype was counted at least ten times. The chain uses TRBV11-3 and TRBJ2-4; 9 bases are shared with TRBD1. The CDR3 sequence is 16 residues long. V trimming: 4 bases; J trimming: 0 bases; junction bases outside the gene matches: 4. Germline assignment: CDR1 SGHNT and CDR2 YENEEA. DNA of the CDR3: TGTGCCAGCAGCTCGGACAGGGGTGTAGCCAAAAACATTCAGTACTTC. This gives the protein CASSSDRGVAKNIQYF.

V is TRBV7-2 and J is TRBJ2-1, with a possible D match to TRBD2 (5 bases). This CDR3 contains 13 residues. The V end was cut by 3 bases, the J end by 9 bases, with 12 bases between. Per germline, CDR1 SGHTA and CDR2 FQGNSA. Here the CDR3 reads CASSFEGLGEQFF. The CDR3 nucleotides are TGTGCCAGCAGCTTCGAGGGTTTGGGTGAGCAGTTCTTC. Full variable domain (rest looked up from reference TRBV7-2 and TRBJ2-1): GAGVSQSPSNKVTEKGKDVELRCDPISGHTALYWYRQSLGQGLEFLIYFQGNSAPDKSGLPSDRFSAERTGGSVSTLTIQRTQQEDSAVYLCASSFEGLGEQFFGPGTRLTVL.

This clonotype was detected only a few times. The V gene is TRBV7-8, the J gene TRBJ1-4; 10 bases fit TRBD1. This CDR3 contains 15 residues. Germline CDR1 and CDR2: SGHVS and FQNEAQ. V lost 0 bases, J lost 8 bases, and 3 bases stayed unmatched. The CDR3 DNA is TGTGCCAGCAGCTTAGCGGGGACAGGGGCCGAAAAACTGTTTTTT. The encoded protein is CASSLAGTGAEKLFF.

In the case of this clonotype: Mismatch with germline at one junction end may stem from a read error. J is TRBJ2-2 and V is TRBV7-7, with a weak D call TRBD1 (5 bases). The CDR3 spans 13 residues. CDR1 is SSHAT, CDR2 FNYEAQ, per germline (reference sequence). CDR3 in DNA: TGTGCTAGCAGCTTAGACAGTACCGGGGAGCTGTTTTTT. Translation: CASSLDSTGELFF.

CDR3: CASSQQLLAGGNEQFF. The DNA for the CDR3 is TGTGCCAGCAGCCAACAACTACTAGCGGGGGGCAATGAGCAGTTCTTC. This chain links TRBV3-1 with TRBJ2-1, with 12 bases aligning to TRBD2. The CDR3 is 16 amino acids. Germline V gene sequence: CDR1 LGHDT, CDR2 YNNKEL (reference sequence). Trimming removed 2 bases from V and 6 bases from J; junction bases left unmatched: 5.

This clonotype has at least ten counts. The chain couples TRBV6-2 or TRBV6-3 to TRBJ1-2; 7 nucleotides match TRBD1. Germline assignment: CDR1 MNHEY and CDR2 SVGEGT. This CDR3 spans 17 amino acids. V was clipped by 7 bases and J by 6 bases; unmatched bases: 20. CDR3 sequence: CASKITLFRTGTDGYTF. CDR3 DNA sequence: TGTGCCAGCAAGATTACGCTATTCCGAACCGGGACAGATGGCTACACCTTC.

V usage is TRBV5-1 and J usage is TRBJ2-3; 9 bases align to TRBD2. The CDR3 extends over 14 amino acids. Losses at the gene ends were 3 bases for V and 3 bases for J; bases not matched to a gene: 2. Germline V lookup: CDR1 SGHRS, CDR2 YFSETQ. CDR3 coding DNA: TGCGCCAGCAGCTCGACTAGCGGAACAGATACGCAGTATTTT. This encodes CASSSTSGTDTQYF.

This clonotype came up a few times. This sequence joins TRBV4-3 and TRBJ2-3; D remains ambiguous. CDR1 is LGHNA and CDR2 is YSLEER in the germline V gene. The ends were cut back, 0 bases at V and 10 bases at J, with 14 bases in the middle. This CDR3 is 14 amino acids long. In nucleotides, the CDR3 is TGCGCCAGCAGCCAAGAATCGCCTCATGGTCCGCAGTATTTT. Protein product: CASSQESPHGPQYF.

The table lists this clonotype with many counts. The chain employs TRBV2 and TRBJ1-1; the D gene is possibly TRBD1 (6 bases). CDR3 size: 14 residues. Germline V gene data show CDR1 as SNHLY and CDR2 as FYNNEI. Between the trimmed V and J ends, which lost 4 bases and 0 bases, there was a span of 9 bases. The CDR3 region is CASSGTEMNTEAFF. CDR3 nucleotide sequence: TGTGCCAGCAGTGGGACAGAGATGAACACTGAAGCTTTCTTT.

This clonotype was found a few times. The J gene is TRBJ2-5, the V gene TRBV28, with D possibly being TRBD2 (5 bases). Trimming pared 4 bases from V and 5 bases from J, leaving 17 bases between. The CDR3 is made up of 15 amino acids. CDR1 is MDHEN, CDR2 SYDVKM, per germline. DNA of the CDR3: TGTGCCAGCAGTTCCCCCCGCCACCCGGGGGAGACCCAGTACTTC. This sequence encodes CASSSPRHPGETQYF.

This clonotype was recorded a few times. The V and J genes are TRBV7-2 and TRBJ2-7; D is possibly TRBD2 (5 bases). The CDR3 runs to 13 residues. Trimming removed 9 bases at V and 1 base at J, with 13 bases between. Germline V CDR1 and CDR2: SGHTA, FQGNSA. This chain's CDR3 is CARSPTRSYEQYV. As DNA, the CDR3 is TGTGCCAGATCCCCAACTAGATCCTACGAGCAGTACGTC.

This clonotype came up a few times. The V and J genes are TRBV29-1 and TRBJ2-3; D not certain. CDR1 is SQVTM and CDR2 is ANQGSEA in the germline V gene. The CDR3 totals 11 residues. Deletions cut 3 bases from V and 6 bases from J, with 7 bases between. The CDR3 spells CSVESQDTQYF. DNA of the CDR3: TGCAGCGTTGAGAGTCAGGATACGCAGTATTTT.

Details on this clonotype: One end of the junction is discordant with germline, which a read error may explain. This sequence joins TRBV7-8 and TRBJ1-2; 9 bases line up with TRBD1. This CDR3 is 13 amino acids long. The germline CDR1 and CDR2 sequences are SGHVS and FQNEAQ. DNA for the CDR3: TGTGCCAGCAGCGGGACAGGGTGCGATGGCTACAACTTC. This translates into CASSGTGCDGYNF.

This chain connects TRBV10-2 to TRBJ1-1; D unresolved. The CDR3 runs 13 residues. Trimming pared 6 bases from V and 1 base from J, leaving 9 bases between. From germline, CDR1 is WSHSY and CDR2 SAAADI. Here the CDR3 reads CASSGSGNTEAFF. The CDR3 DNA reads as TGCGCCAGCAGCGGATCCGGGAACACTGAAGCTTTCTTT.

This clonotype appeared many times. The chain joins TRBV11-1 to TRBJ2-1, with 7 positions matching TRBD2. With V trimmed by 1 base and J by 3 bases, 3 bases remained unmatched. Germline V gene sequence: CDR1 SGHAT, CDR2 FQDESV (reference sequence). The CDR3 is 15 amino acids. CDR3: CASSLGRDYYNEQFF. CDR3 coding DNA: TGTGCCAGCAGCTTAGGCCGGGACTACTACAATGAGCAGTTCTTC.

The sample holds a few counts of this clonotype. The rearrangement uses TRBV5-1 and TRBJ2-5; TRBD2 is a possible D gene (5 bases). Germline-derived CDR1 and CDR2 are SGHRS and YFSETQ. CDR3 size: 16 residues. The ends were cut back, 0 bases at V and 4 bases at J, with 16 bases in the middle. DNA for the CDR3: TGCGCCAGCAGCTTGGTTCCGGAAGCGGATCCAGAGACCCAGTACTTC. Amino acid sequence: CASSLVPEADPETQYF.

Many counts were recorded for this clonotype. The chain recombines TRBV12-3 or TRBV12-4 with TRBJ2-3, with 10 bases that match TRBD1. The junction had 0 bases not matched to a gene; V was cut back by 5 bases and J by 4 bases. This CDR3 contains 13 residues. The CDR3 reads CASSGQGADTQYF. CDR3 nucleotide sequence: TGTGCCAGCAGTGGACAGGGGGCAGATACGCAGTATTTT.

This sequence joins TRBV12-3 or TRBV12-4 and TRBJ1-5; 8 bases are shared with TRBD1. This CDR3 spans 14 amino acids. Trimming cost V 5 bases and J 5 bases; bases outside gene matches: 5. As DNA, the CDR3 is TGTGCCAGCAGTCAGGGGGCCAAGGATCAGCCCCAGCATTTT. Protein product: CASSQGAKDQPQHF.

This clonotype was detected only a few times. The chain couples TRBV12-3 or TRBV12-4 to TRBJ2-6; 8 bases are shared with TRBD1. After removal of 6 bases from V and 0 bases from J, the junction contained 13 bases not matched to a gene. The CDR3 sequence is 19 residues long. This chain's CDR3 is CASRKWTGRLISGANVLTF. The CDR3 DNA reads TGTGCCAGCAGGAAGTGGACAGGGCGCCTTATCTCTGGGGCCAACGTCCTGACTTTC.